The rows below give T cell receptor beta chains drawn from one sample of a study of Ad26.COV2.S vaccination and SARS-CoV-2 variants. Using immunoSEQ multiplex PCR, the repertoire was profiled, and TCRdb retains in-frame clones only, with some absent. The table includes about 350,000 clones, about 85% detected once. The sample consisted of peripheral blood, taken in a trial of Ad26.COV2.S vaccine versus placebo. These receptors were collected from a person between 18 and 59 years old who received the Ad26.COV2.S COVID-19 vaccine or a placebo. Each CDR3 is given with its conserved first and last residue. D genes are given only for firm matches. Not every row has a clone size; where given, it reads once, few, many or a size class.

D gene	clone size	V gene	J gene	CDR3 protein	CDR3 DNA
NA	NA	TRBV5-4	TRBJ2-7	CASSLSGEQYF	TGTGCCAGCAGCTTGTCGGGCGAGCAGTACTTC
NA	NA	TRBV6-5	TRBJ2-5	CASTEASTQYF	TGTGCCAGCACAGAGGCCTCAACCCAGTACTTC
NA	NA	TRBV11-2	TRBJ1-1	CASSLLSMVGNTEAFF	TGTGCCAGCAGCCTACTCTCCATGGTTGGGAACACTGAAGCTTTCTTT
NA	NA	TRBV7-2	TRBJ1-6	CASSLETGPYSPLHF	TGTGCCAGCAGCTTAGAGACAGGTCCATATTCACCCCTCCACTTT
NA	once	TRBV3-1/TRBV3-2	TRBJ1-1	CASSHRDNTEAFF	TGTGCCAGCAGCCATAGGGACAACACTGAAGCTTTCTTT
NA	NA	TRBV9	TRBJ1-6	CASSPRVGSYNSPLHF	TGTGCCAGCAGCCCTCGGGTGGGGTCCTATAATTCACCCCTCCACTTT
NA	once	TRBV3-1/TRBV3-2	TRBJ1-2	CASSHGGPNYGYTF	TGTGCCAGCAGCCACGGGGGTCCTAACTATGGCTACACCTTC
NA	NA	TRBV5-1	TRBJ2-7	CASSLRQDGGEQYF	TGCGCCAGCAGCTTGAGGCAGGACGGGGGAGAGCAGTACTTC
TRBD1	NA	TRBV7-3	TRBJ1-2	CASSRGGEGYTF	TGTGCCAGCAGCCGAGGGGGCGAGGGCTACACCTTC
TRBD1	NA	TRBV3-1/TRBV3-2	TRBJ1-2	CASSHEDRVGYTF	TGTGCCAGCAGCCATGAGGACAGGGTGGGTTACACCTTC
NA	NA	TRBV3-1/TRBV3-2	TRBJ1-2	CASSQGGGTGGYTF	TGTGCCAGCAGCCAAGGAGGGGGGACTGGTGGCTACACCTTC
NA	NA	TRBV7-3	TRBJ1-1	CASSLQEILMNTEAFF	TGTGCCAGCAGCTTACAGGAGATCCTGATGAACACTGAAGCTTTCTTT
NA	NA	TRBV13	TRBJ2-2	CASSLVFAIGELFF	TGTGCCAGCAGCTTAGTTTTCGCAATCGGGGAGCTGTTTTTT
TRBD2	NA	TRBV10-3	TRBJ2-1	CATRMAGVTDNEQFF	TGTGCCACCAGGATGGCGGGAGTGACCGACAATGAGCAGTTCTTC
NA	NA	TRBV12-5	TRBJ1-6	CASGFHSANSPLHF	TGTGCTAGTGGTTTTCATTCGGCTAATTCACCCCTCCACTTT
NA	NA	TRBV27	TRBJ2-7	CASSSLRGAGKSYEQYF	TGTGCCAGCAGTTCCCTAAGGGGGGCCGGAAAGTCCTACGAGCAGTACTTC
TRBD2	NA	TRBV28	TRBJ2-7	CASRAGGSVYEQYF	TGTGCCAGCCGCGCAGGCGGGAGCGTCTACGAGCAGTACTTC
TRBD1	NA	TRBV5-1	TRBJ2-7	CASSLGTGGSYEQYF	TGCGCCAGCAGCTTGGGGACAGGGGGGAGCTACGAGCAGTACTTC
TRBD1	NA	TRBV24-1	TRBJ1-5	CATSDPSGTGCRGQPQHF	TGTGCCACCAGTGATCCATCCGGGACAGGGTGCAGGGGTCAGCCCCAGCATTTT
NA	once	TRBV27	TRBJ2-7	CASSPILTGAQYF	TGTGCCAGCAGTCCTATCCTAACAGGAGCGCAGTACTTC
NA	NA	TRBV4-3	TRBJ1-2	CASSRRDILNYGYTF	TGCGCCAGCAGCCGTCGGGACATTCTTAACTATGGCTACACCTTC
NA	NA	TRBV18	TRBJ1-2	CASSPTSYGYTF	TGTGCCAGCTCACCCACAAGCTATGGCTACACCTTC
NA	NA	TRBV23-1	TRBJ1-4	CASTPNTVQGATNEKLFF	TGCGCCAGCACTCCCAATACAGTCCAGGGTGCAACTAATGAAAAACTGTTTTTT
TRBD2	few	TRBV9	TRBJ2-7	CASSISWTSGREQYF	TGTGCCAGCAGCATCTCCTGGACTAGCGGGCGGGAGCAGTACTTC
NA	once	TRBV4-1	TRBJ1-2	CASSQVPVLVNGYTF	TGCGCCAGCAGCCAAGTCCCGGTTTTAGTCAATGGCTACACCTTC
NA	NA	TRBV14	TRBJ1-3	CASPAPASGNTIYF	TGTGCCAGCCCAGCCCCAGCCTCTGGAAACACCATATATTTT
TRBD1	NA	TRBV7-2	TRBJ1-4	CASSLGQAEKLFF	TGTGCCAGCAGCTTGGGACAGGCTGAAAAACTGTTTTTT